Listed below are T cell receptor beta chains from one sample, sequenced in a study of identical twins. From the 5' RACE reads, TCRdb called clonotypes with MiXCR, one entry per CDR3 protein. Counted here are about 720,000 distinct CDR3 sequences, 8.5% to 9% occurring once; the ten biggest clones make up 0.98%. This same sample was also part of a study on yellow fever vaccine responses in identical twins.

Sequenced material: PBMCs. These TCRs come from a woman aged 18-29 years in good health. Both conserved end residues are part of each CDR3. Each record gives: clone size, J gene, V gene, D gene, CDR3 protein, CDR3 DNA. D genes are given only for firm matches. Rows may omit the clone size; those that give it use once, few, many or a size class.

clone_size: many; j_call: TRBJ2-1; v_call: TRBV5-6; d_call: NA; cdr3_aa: CASSSGTANEQFF; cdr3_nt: TGTGCCAGCAGCTCAGGGACGGCGAATGAGCAGTTCTTC
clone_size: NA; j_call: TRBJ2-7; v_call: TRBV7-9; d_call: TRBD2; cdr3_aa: CASSLLAGGLGYEQYF; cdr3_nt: TGTGCCAGCAGCTTACTAGCGGGAGGGTTGGGCTACGAGCAGTACTTC
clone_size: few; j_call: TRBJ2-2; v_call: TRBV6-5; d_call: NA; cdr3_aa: CASSYSRGASGELFF; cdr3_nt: TGTGCCAGCAGTTACTCGAGGGGGGCTAGCGGGGAGCTGTTTTTT
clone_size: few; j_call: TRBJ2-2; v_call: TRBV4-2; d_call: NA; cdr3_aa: CASSQAPQGGGELFF; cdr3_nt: TGTGCCAGCAGCCAAGCTCCACAGGGAGGCGGGGAGCTGTTTTTT
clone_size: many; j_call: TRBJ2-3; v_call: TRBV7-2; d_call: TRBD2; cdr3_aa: CASSNQITSASTDTQYF; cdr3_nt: TGTGCCAGCAGCAATCAGATAACTAGCGCAAGCACAGATACGCAGTATTTT
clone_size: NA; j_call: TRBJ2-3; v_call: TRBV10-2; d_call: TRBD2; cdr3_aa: CASRKTSGRPDTQYF; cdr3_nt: TGCGCCAGCAGGAAGACTAGCGGGAGACCAGATACGCAGTATTTT
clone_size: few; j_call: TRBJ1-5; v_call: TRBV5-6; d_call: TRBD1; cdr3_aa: CASSAYNRGLEPQHF; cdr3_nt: TGTGCCAGCAGCGCCTATAACAGGGGGCTGGAGCCCCAGCATTTT
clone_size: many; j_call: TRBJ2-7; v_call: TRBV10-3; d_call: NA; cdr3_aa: CAISESPIGLKSSYEQYF; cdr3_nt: TGTGCCATCAGTGAGTCCCCCATCGGGCTCAAAAGCTCCTACGAGCAGTACTTC
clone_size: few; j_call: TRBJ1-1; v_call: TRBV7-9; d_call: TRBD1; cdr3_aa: CASSPRQGFEAFF; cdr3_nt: TGTGCCAGCAGCCCCAGACAGGGCTTCGAAGCTTTCTTT
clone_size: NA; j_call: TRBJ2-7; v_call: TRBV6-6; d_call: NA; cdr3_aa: CASSVPGDEQYF; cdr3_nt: TGTGCCAGCAGCGTACCCGGGGACGAGCAGTACTTC
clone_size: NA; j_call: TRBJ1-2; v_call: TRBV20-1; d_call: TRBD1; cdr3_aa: CSALTGTDLVYGYTF; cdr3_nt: TGCAGTGCTTTAACCGGGACAGACCTAGTCTATGGCTACACCTTC